The present entry profiles one T cell receptor beta chain with its context. The record originates from a study of blood T cell repertoires in COVID-19. On the study more broadly: The study drew acute and convalescent COVID-19 samples from the United States, Italy and Spain. PBMCs, B-cell-depleted T cells, or T cells provided the cDNA or gDNA that made up the material.

As processed by the authors: It was from reference gene primer amplification that nucleated cell counts were estimated. The method was immunoSEQ multiplex PCR; TCRdb's version includes in-frame clones alone and lacks a portion of them. That table gives V, J and clone size, and the DNA gave D and trimming. Among about 200,000 clones, roughly 86% were seen once, and the ten largest hold about 1.7%. The CDR3 loop spans 14 amino acids. V was cut by 5 bases and J by 5 bases, with 15 bases left in between. CDR1 MGHDK and CDR2 SYGVNS come from the germline V gene. The sequence was obtained from a man between 18 and 29 years old with active or convalescent COVID-19. The V call is TRBV25-1, the J call TRBJ2-5; perhaps TRBD2 as D (6 bases). Source material: peripheral blood. In DNA, the CDR3 is TGTGCCAGCAGTTCCCCGGGGGTCAGGGAGACCCAGTACTTC. This codes for CASSSPGVRETQYF.